This T cell receptor (beta chain) derives from a study of control samples from healthy donors and cancer patients. V was trimmed by 2 bases and J by 4 bases, leaving 11 bases between them. The CDR3 is 15 residues long. Germline assignment: CDR1 MNHEY and CDR2 SMNVEV (reference sequence). The repertoire was sequenced with immunoSEQ multiplex PCR; TCRdb's copy has only in-frame clones and lacks some. The table has about 250,000 clones, around 79% seen once. The TCR was taken from a woman aged 60-75 years with lung cancer. The sequencing input was PBMCs. The J gene is TRBJ2-2, the V gene TRBV27; D ambiguous. CDR3: CASSLQISGTGELFF. In DNA, the CDR3 is TGTGCCAGCAGTTTACAGATTAGTGGCACCGGGGAGCTGTTTTTT.